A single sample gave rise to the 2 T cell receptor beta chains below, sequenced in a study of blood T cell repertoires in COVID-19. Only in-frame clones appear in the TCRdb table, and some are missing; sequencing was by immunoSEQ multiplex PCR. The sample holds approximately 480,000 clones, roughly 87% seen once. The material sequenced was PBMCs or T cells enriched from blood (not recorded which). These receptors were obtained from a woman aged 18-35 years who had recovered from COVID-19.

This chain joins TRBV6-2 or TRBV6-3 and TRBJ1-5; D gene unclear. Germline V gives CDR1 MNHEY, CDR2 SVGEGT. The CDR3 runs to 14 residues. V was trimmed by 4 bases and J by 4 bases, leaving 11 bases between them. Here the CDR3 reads CASSWMGGNQPQHF. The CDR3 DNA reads TGTGCCAGCAGTTGGATGGGAGGAAATCAGCCCCAGCATTTT.

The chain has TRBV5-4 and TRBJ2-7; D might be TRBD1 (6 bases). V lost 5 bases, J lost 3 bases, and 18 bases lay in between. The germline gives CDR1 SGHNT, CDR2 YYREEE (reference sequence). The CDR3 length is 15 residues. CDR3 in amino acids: CASSSLQGSLYEQYF. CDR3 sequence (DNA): TGTGCCAGCAGTTCCCTCCAGGGGTCTCTCTACGAGCAGTACTTC.